A single sample is the source of the 22 T cell receptor beta chains below, sequenced in a study of beta chain features in type 1 diabetes. General study results and limits: Moderate yet significant TCRB CDR3 shortening was seen in Type 1 diabetes patients in all four CD4+ subsets.

The study reverse transcribed the entire isolated RNA, so it sequenced expressed TCRB transcripts. Only in-frame clones appear in the TCRdb table, and some are missing; sequencing was by immunoSEQ multiplex PCR. The data contain 100,000 to 150,000 clones, 15% to 20% of them singletons. No antigen is known for these receptors. The specimen sequenced was central memory CD4+ T cells from blood. The receptors were sampled from a man aged 18 to 30 with type 1 diabetes.

There are a few counts of this clone. The chain recombines TRBV28 with TRBJ2-7; no clear D. The CDR3 totals 13 residues. The V end was cut by 7 bases, the J end by 3 bases, with 13 bases between. Per germline, CDR1 MDHEN and CDR2 SYDVKM. CDR3 in DNA: TGTGCCAGCATTATTTCCGGCGGCTACGAGCAGTACTTC. Its translation is CASIISGGYEQYF.

The chain recombines TRBV23-1 with TRBJ1-5; D gene unclear. TRBV23-1 belongs to the ORF category, with a function that is uncertain. V was cut by 7 bases and J by 4 bases, with 17 bases left in between. This CDR3 comprises 15 residues. CDR3 loop: CASTQGLESNQPQHF. The CDR3 nucleotides are TGCGCCAGCACCCAAGGGTTGGAGTCTAATCAGCCCCAGCATTTT.

The genes are TRBV18 and TRBJ2-1; D is undetermined. In germline, CDR1 is KGHSH, CDR2 LQKENI. CDR3 length: 14 amino acids. V shed 3 bases and J shed 6 bases, with 12 bases lying between them. CDR3 amino acids: CASSPPSKSNEQFF. In DNA form, the CDR3 reads TGTGCCAGCTCACCGCCAAGTAAGTCCAATGAGCAGTTCTTC.

The gene calls are TRBV7-2 and TRBJ2-2; 8 nucleotides line up with TRBD2. CDR1 is SGHTA and CDR2 is FQGNSA in the germline V gene. The CDR3 loop spans 14 amino acids. Trimming at V came to 5 bases and at J to 6 bases, leaving 5 bases not matched to a gene. The CDR3 loop reads CASSPQTSAGELFF. CDR3 bases: TGTGCCAGCAGCCCACAGACTAGCGCCGGGGAGCTGTTTTTT.

There are a few counts of this clone. The rearrangement links TRBV7-2 to TRBJ1-2, with 12 bases aligning to TRBD1. This CDR3 region has 16 residues. Unmatched junction bases numbered 6, after V lost 1 base and J lost 6 bases. Germline V gene sequence: CDR1 SGHTA, CDR2 FQGNSA. The CDR3 loop reads CASSLGPGQGAHGYTF. In DNA form, the CDR3 reads TGTGCCAGCAGCTTAGGCCCGGGACAGGGGGCGCATGGCTACACCTTC.

In this sample, this clone turned up many times. The sample contains more than one DNA sequence encoding this CDR3. The rearrangement links TRBV7-2 to TRBJ2-1, with TRBD1 matching 9 bases. This CDR3 comprises 18 residues. Germline values: CDR1 SGHTA, CDR2 FQGNSA. With 3 bases clipped from V and 5 bases from J, the junction kept 14 bases outside the gene matches. The CDR3 nucleotides are TGTGCCAGCAGCTTTGTAGAGAATCCGGGACAGGGTCACAATGAGCAGTTCTTC. Protein product: CASSFVENPGQGHNEQFF.

This clone appeared many times. The J gene is TRBJ1-2, the V gene TRBV7-9; D unclear. The CDR3 has 14 amino acids. V lost 3 bases to trimming and J lost 2 bases, with 10 bases between them. Germline V gene sequence: CDR1 SEHNR, CDR2 FQNEAQ (reference sequence). The CDR3 DNA follows: TGTGCCAGCAGCTTTAAGGGAGCGAACTATGGCTACACCTTC. Protein product: CASSFKGANYGYTF.

This clone has only a few counts. The V gene is TRBV18, the J gene TRBJ2-7; tentatively, D is TRBD2 (6 bases). The length of the CDR3 is 14 residues. The V gene lost 2 bases and the J gene lost 3 bases, with 11 bases spanning the gap. Germline V gene lookup returns CDR1 KGHSH and CDR2 LQKENI. The CDR3 protein is CASSPLGGNYEQYF. DNA of the CDR3: TGTGCCAGCTCACCATTGGGGGGAAACTACGAGCAGTACTTC.

This clone has only a few counts. This chain connects TRBV10-2 to TRBJ2-1, with a weak D call TRBD2 (5 bases). Trimming removed 1 base at V and 9 bases at J, with 10 bases between. This CDR3 has 13 amino acids. Germline CDR1 WSHSY, CDR2 SAAADI. CDR3 nucleotides: TGCGCCAGCAGTGAGTGGGAGTTGCGTGAGCAGTTCTTC. This sequence encodes CASSEWELREQFF.

This clone appeared a few times. The V call is TRBV5-1, the J call TRBJ2-5; D tentatively fits TRBD1 or TRBD2 (5 bases each). Trimming took off 1 base at V and 1 base at J, with 14 bases between the two ends. Germline values: CDR1 SGHRS, CDR2 YFSETQ. The CDR3 length is 16 residues. The DNA of the CDR3 is TGCGCCAGCAGCTTGACACCGGGACCGATCCAAGAGACCCAGTACTTC. It encodes CASSLTPGPIQETQYF.

The sample holds many counts of this clone. V is TRBV7-2 and J is TRBJ2-1, with D hard to call. Looked up from germline, CDR1 is SGHTA and CDR2 is FQGNSA. The CDR3 runs 14 residues. The ends were cut back, 1 base at V and 4 bases at J, with 8 bases in the middle. The DNA of the CDR3 is TGTGCCAGCAGCTTAGTCCCTGCTTACAATGAGCAGTTCTTC. This codes for CASSLVPAYNEQFF.

In its sample, this clone was seen many times. V usage is TRBV5-1 and J usage is TRBJ2-1; 8 positions match TRBD2. V shed 4 bases, J shed 5 bases, and the junction held 11 bases outside the gene matches. The CDR3 spans 16 residues. From germline, CDR1 is SGHRS and CDR2 YFSETQ. This chain's CDR3 is CASSVPGLVSNNEQFF. DNA of the CDR3: TGCGCCAGCAGCGTACCGGGACTAGTGTCGAACAATGAGCAGTTCTTC. Looking up the rest from reference TRBV5-1 and TRBJ2-1 gives the full variable domain: KAGVTQTPRYLIKTRGQQVTLSCSPISGHRSVSWYQQTPGQGLQFLFEYFSETQRNKGNFPGRFSGRQFSNSRSEMNVSTLELGDSALYLCASSVPGLVSNNEQFFGPGTRLTVL.

This clone occurred many times. The V call is TRBV25-1, the J call TRBJ2-7, with TRBD1 matching 8 bases. Germline values: CDR1 MGHDK, CDR2 SYGVNS. V gave up 3 bases and J gave up 4 bases; unmatched junction bases: 5. This CDR3 is 14 amino acids long. This CDR3 is CASSDRQGRYEQYF. The CDR3 nucleotides are TGTGCCAGCAGTGATAGACAGGGGAGGTACGAGCAGTACTTC.

The chain couples TRBV5-4 to TRBJ2-7, with a possible D match to TRBD2 (6 bases). The CDR3 loop spans 13 amino acids. Germline lookup yields CDR1 SGHNT and CDR2 YYREEE (reference sequence). The V gene lost 2 bases and the J gene lost 7 bases, with 13 bases spanning the gap. The CDR3 sequence: CASSLSGGAEQYF. The CDR3 region has the DNA TGTGCCAGCAGCTTATCCGGGGGAGCTGAGCAGTACTTC.

V usage is TRBV18 and J usage is TRBJ1-6; 8 bases are a match to TRBD1. This CDR3 region has 15 residues. Germline V gene data show CDR1 as KGHSH and CDR2 as LQKENI. V trimming: 3 bases; J trimming: 10 bases; junction bases outside the gene matches: 8. This CDR3 is CASSPIHRGGSPLHF. Written as DNA, the CDR3 is TGTGCCAGCTCACCGATACACAGGGGGGGATCACCCCTCCACTTT.

This clone was counted between two and nine times. The chain uses TRBV5-1 and TRBJ2-7; D is possibly TRBD2 (5 bases). Germline V CDR1 and CDR2: SGHRS, YFSETQ. This CDR3 has 14 amino acids. V dropped 0 bases and J dropped 3 bases, with 10 bases sitting between them. For the CDR3, the DNA is TGCGCCAGCAGCTTGGTCCGGGGAAGCTACGAGCAGTACTTC. Amino acid sequence: CASSLVRGSYEQYF.

The rearrangement uses TRBV11-2 and TRBJ2-5; no clear D. Trimming left V 5 bases short and J 5 bases short, with 18 bases between. Germline CDR1 is SGHAT and CDR2 is FQNNGV. The CDR3 runs to 15 residues. The DNA of the CDR3 is TGTGCCAGCAGCCTCCTCCTGCTTGGTCAGGAGACCCAGTACTTC. As protein: CASSLLLLGQETQYF. The full variable domain, with the rest looked up from reference TRBV11-2 and TRBJ2-5, is EAGVAQSPRYKIIEKRQSVAFWCNPISGHATLYWYQQILGQGPKLLIQFQNNGVVDDSQLPKDRFSAERLKGVDSTLKIQPAKLEDSAVYLCASSLLLLGQETQYFGPGTRLLVL.

The chain uses TRBV7-2 and TRBJ2-7; D is unclear. Trimming pared 1 base from V and 3 bases from J, leaving 7 bases between. There are 13 residues in the CDR3. Germline CDR1 SGHTA, CDR2 FQGNSA. The CDR3 here is CASSLEYYYEQYF. The CDR3, as DNA: TGTGCCAGCAGCTTAGAATACTACTACGAGCAGTACTTC.

This clone was seen a few times. This sequence joins TRBV14 and TRBJ1-3, with D unresolved. The germline gives CDR1 SGHDN, CDR2 FVKESK. The V end was cut by 5 bases, the J end by 0 bases, with 8 bases between. The CDR3 covers 14 residues. The CDR3 loop is CASSEGFSGNTIYF. As DNA, the CDR3 is TGTGCCAGCAGCGAGGGCTTCTCTGGAAACACCATATATTTT.

This clone has ten or more counts. The chain is built from TRBV6-5 and TRBJ2-1; 12 nucleotides agree with TRBD2. Losses at the gene ends were 0 bases for V and 8 bases for J; bases not matched to a gene: 2. The length of the CDR3 is 15 residues. Germline V lookup: CDR1 MNHEY, CDR2 SVGAGI. Written as DNA, the CDR3 is TGTGCCAGCAGTTACTCGACTAGCGGGGGTTATGAGCAGTTCTTC. Protein: CASSYSTSGGYEQFF.

The V gene is TRBV10-1, the J gene TRBJ2-3; TRBD1 aligns across 7 bases. The CDR3 has 16 residues. The V gene's germline CDR1 is WNHNN and CDR2 SYGVQD (reference sequence). J was trimmed by 2 bases and V by 4 bases; bases with no gene match: 9. CDR3 in amino acids: CASSGVSGQNTDTQYF. In DNA form, the CDR3 reads TGCGCCAGCAGTGGGGTTTCGGGACAGAACACAGATACGCAGTATTTT.

As regards this clone: Sequence at one end of the junction differs from germline and may be a read error. The chain links TRBV9 to TRBJ2-7; a possible D gene is TRBD2 (6 bases). In germline, CDR1 is SGDLS, CDR2 YYNGEE. The CDR3 is made up of 12 amino acids. The CDR3 DNA sequence: TGTGCCAGCAGCGGAACCGGGAGCTCGGTGGACTTC. It encodes CASSGTGSSVDF. The full variable domain, in which reference TRBV9 and TRBJ2-7 provide the parts outside the CDR3, is DSGVTQTPKHLITATGQRVTLRCSPRSGDLSVYWYQQSLDQGLQFLIQYYNGEERAKGNILERFSAQQFPDLHSELNLSSLELGDSALYFCASSGTGSSVDFGPGTRLTVT.